This TCR beta chain originates from a study of OX40 agonist ivuxolimab in advanced cancers. This clone occurred a few times. Any history of autoimmune disease or systemic immunosuppression disqualified patients. The data were produced by immunoSEQ multiplex PCR, yet TCRdb's version contains in-frame clones alone and is incomplete. The sample includes tens of thousands of clones, approximately 91% seen only once; the top ten take 0.25% to 0.3%. The clonotype originates from an adult with an advanced solid tumor such as melanoma, head and neck, liver or kidney cancer. The material was CD4+ or CD8+ T cells sorted from blood, obtained in a trial of the OX40 agonist ivuxolimab.

CDR3 sequence reads: CASSQGASGGANVLTF. The DNA of the CDR3 is TGTGCCAGCAGCCAAGGTGCCTCGGGGGGGGCCAACGTCCTGACTTTC. The gene calls are TRBV4-2 and TRBJ2-6; a possible D gene is TRBD2 (5 bases). Trimming took 1 base from V and 4 from J, leaving 11 bases between them. The CDR3 has 16 residues. Per germline, CDR1 LGHNA and CDR2 YNFKEQ.